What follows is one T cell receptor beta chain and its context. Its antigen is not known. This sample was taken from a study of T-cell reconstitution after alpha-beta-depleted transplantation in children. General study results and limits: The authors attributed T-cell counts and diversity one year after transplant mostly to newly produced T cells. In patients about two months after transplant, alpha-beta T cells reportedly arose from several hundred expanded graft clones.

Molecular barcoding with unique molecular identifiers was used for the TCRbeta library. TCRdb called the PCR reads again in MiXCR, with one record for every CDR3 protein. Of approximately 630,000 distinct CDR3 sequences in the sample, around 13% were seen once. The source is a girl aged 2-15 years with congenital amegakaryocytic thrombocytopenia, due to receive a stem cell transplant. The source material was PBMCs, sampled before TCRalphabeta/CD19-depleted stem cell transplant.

CDR3 DNA sequence: TGCGCCAGCAGCTCCGGACAGGGGGGAGAGACCCAGTACTTC. Its protein product is CASSSGQGGETQYF. The chain links TRBV5-1 to TRBJ2-5; TRBD1 aligns across 10 bases. The CDR3 is made up of 14 amino acids. Per the germline V gene, CDR1 is SGHRS and CDR2 is YFSETQ. Germline trimming cut 3 bases from V and 4 bases from J; bases unmatched to any gene: 3.